This T cell receptor beta chain was sequenced for a study of T cells after yellow fever vaccination. CDR1 is LGHDT and CDR2 is YNNKEL in the germline V gene (reference sequence). Trimming removed 3 bases from V and 6 bases from J, with 12 bases in between. The CDR3 runs 14 residues. General study results and limits: Overall, a small share of clonotypes was seen in both CD4 and CD8 compartments. Weaker overall was a secondary response that nonetheless peaked faster, on day 5 versus 15.

UMIs and a universal primer site were added when TCR cDNA was made by 5'RACE template switching. TCRdb analysed the 5' RACE reads with MiXCR anew, one entry per CDR3 protein. The sample holds approximately 550,000 distinct CDR3 sequences, roughly 14% seen once. This clonotype was observed a handful of times. No antigen is known for it. The material sequenced was PBMCs, taken on the day of the yellow fever booster vaccination. This sequence joins TRBV3-1 and TRBJ1-5; no clear D gene. This clonotype was obtained from a man younger than 45 who received the YFV17D yellow fever vaccine. The CDR3 is CASSQGSSRQPQHF. The DNA of the CDR3 is TGTGCCAGCAGCCAGGGGTCTTCTCGTCAGCCCCAGCATTTT.